Each of the 4 T cell receptor beta chains below was sequenced from the same sample in a study of blood T cell repertoires in COVID-19. Clones were read by immunoSEQ multiplex PCR, and TCRdb kept only the in-frame ones, dropping some. Of a few hundred thousand clones in the sample, roughly 90% were seen once. The sample was PBMCs or T cells enriched from blood (not recorded which). The source of these receptors is a man in his late teens or twenties with acute COVID-19.

The V and J genes are TRBV7-9 and TRBJ2-7, with D maybe TRBD1 (6 bases). Trimming left V 7 bases short and J 1 base short, with 11 bases between. The CDR3 extends over 13 amino acids. Germline lookup yields CDR1 SEHNR and CDR2 FQNEAQ (reference sequence). The CDR3 region has the DNA TGTGCCAGCAACAAACAGGGATCCTACGAGCAGTACTTC. It specifies CASNKQGSYEQYF.

This chain uses TRBV7-2 with TRBJ2-4; TRBD2 is a possible D gene (6 bases). Germline values: CDR1 SGHTA, CDR2 FQGNSA. There are 15 residues in the CDR3. Trimming removed 6 bases from V and 0 bases from J, with 12 bases in between. CDR3 sequence (DNA): TGTGCCAGCAGGCCGACGGGGGTAGCCAAAAACATTCAGTACTTC. Its translation is CASRPTGVAKNIQYF.

The chain carries TRBV6-5 and TRBJ2-7; D ambiguous. This CDR3 comprises 13 residues. V lost 2 bases, J lost 5 bases, and 10 bases lay in between. CDR1 and CDR2 from the germline V gene are MNHEY and SVGAGI. CDR3 amino acids: CASSYTGYNEQYF. As DNA, the CDR3 is TGTGCCAGCAGTTACACGGGTTACAACGAGCAGTACTTC.

The DNA of the CDR3 is TGCGCCAGCAGTGTTCGGGGAACTAATGAAAAACTGTTTTTT. Translated, it gives CASSVRGTNEKLFF. The chain has TRBV10-2 and TRBJ1-4; D uncertain. V was cut by 4 bases and J by 1 base, with 7 bases left in between. CDR3 length: 14 amino acids. Germline CDR1 is WSHSY and CDR2 is SAAADI.